These T cell receptor beta chains were read from a single sample in a study of memory CD4+ T cells and cytomegalovirus serostatus. The data were produced by immunoSEQ multiplex PCR, yet TCRdb's version contains in-frame clones alone and is incomplete. This table has 55,000 to 65,000 clones, about 81% appearing once. Sequencing used memory CD4+ T cells from blood. Receptors originate from an adult in good health and CMV-seronegative. Both conserved end residues are part of each CDR3. A clone size is listed for some rows: how often the clone was seen (once, few, many), or a class if it is expanded.

NA,TRBJ2-1,TRBV7-8,CASSLRDSQNNEQFF
NA,TRBJ1-4,TRBV5-1,CASSQIIGLDEKLFF
NA,TRBJ2-5,TRBV6-1,CASSELAGGQETQYF
NA,TRBJ2-2,TRBV4-3,CASSQVRTGELFF
NA,TRBJ1-2,TRBV19,CASRTGGPANYGYTF
NA,TRBJ1-1,TRBV5-5,CASSLSGGGVSTEAFF
NA,TRBJ2-1,TRBV21-1,CATEWDKSSYNEQFF
NA,TRBJ2-1,TRBV5-1,CASSTTGTNEQFF
NA,TRBJ1-2,TRBV7-8,CASSPPFNVSYTF
NA,TRBJ1-1,TRBV19,CASSIGDRVTEAFF
NA,TRBJ2-7,TRBV25-1,CASSVQLDTDEQYF
NA,TRBJ1-4,TRBV27,CASSALGGDEKLFF
NA,TRBJ2-7,TRBV6-6,CASSQVQGFFDEQYF
once,TRBJ2-7,TRBV27,CASSSGRYGTEQYF
NA,TRBJ1-4,TRBV7-7,CARLGGNEKLFF
NA,TRBJ1-5,TRBV6-6,CASSYSTSINQPQHF
NA,TRBJ2-7,TRBV5-1,CASSSGQGKYEQYF
NA,TRBJ1-1,TRBV25-1,CASSQRNTEAFF
NA,TRBJ2-3,TRBV9,CASSGGQGRTDTQYF
NA,TRBJ1-6,TRBV5-1,CASRDTNSPLHF
NA,TRBJ2-2,TRBV30,CAWKRGPDTGELFF
NA,TRBJ2-1,TRBV18,CASSPPDTPYNEQFF
NA,TRBJ2-1,TRBV4-3,CASSLRWEGSVKNEQFF
NA,TRBJ2-5,TRBV25-1,CASSEPTGYQETQYF
NA,TRBJ2-3,TRBV25-1,CASSRGGDTDTQYF
NA,TRBJ2-5,TRBV9,CASSARLAGETQYF
NA,TRBJ2-7,TRBV7-8,CASSPSPGLVYEQYF
NA,TRBJ1-6,TRBV30,CAWSATQFSSYSSPLHF
NA,TRBJ2-7,TRBV4-2,CASSGTSGRVSYEQYF